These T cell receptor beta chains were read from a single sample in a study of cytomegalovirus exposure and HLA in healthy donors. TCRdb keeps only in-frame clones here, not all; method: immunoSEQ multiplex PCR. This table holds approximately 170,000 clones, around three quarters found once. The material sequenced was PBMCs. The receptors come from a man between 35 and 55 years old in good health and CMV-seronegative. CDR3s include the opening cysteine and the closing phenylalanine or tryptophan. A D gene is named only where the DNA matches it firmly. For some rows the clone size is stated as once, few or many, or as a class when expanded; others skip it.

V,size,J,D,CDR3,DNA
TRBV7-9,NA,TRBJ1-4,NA,CSLGGYEKLFF,TGTTCCCTGGGAGGATATGAAAAACTGTTTTTT
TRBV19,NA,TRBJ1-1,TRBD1,CASSLPRQGLTEAFF,TGTGCCAGTAGTCTCCCGAGACAGGGCTTAACTGAAGCTTTCTTT
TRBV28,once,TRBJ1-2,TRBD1,CASSRTGGRRLTNYGYTF,TGTGCCAGCAGCCGGACAGGGGGCCGGCGACTAACTAACTATGGCTACACCTTC
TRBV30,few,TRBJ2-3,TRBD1,CAWGQGTSDTQYF,TGTGCCTGGGGACAGGGGACATCAGATACGCAGTATTTT
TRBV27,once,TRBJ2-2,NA,CASSLRYTVERNGELFF,TGTGCCAGCAGTTTAAGATACACAGTGGAACGGAACGGGGAGCTGTTTTTT
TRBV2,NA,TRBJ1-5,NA,CASGGREVYSNQPQHF,TGTGCCAGCGGGGGGAGGGAGGTTTATAGCAATCAGCCCCAGCATTTT
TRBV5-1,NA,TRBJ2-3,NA,CASSPGGLTDTQYF,TGCGCCAGCAGCCCGGGCGGACTCACAGATACGCAGTATTTT
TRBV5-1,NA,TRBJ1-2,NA,CASSSGDPSDYGYTF,TGCGCCAGCAGCTCGGGGGACCCAAGCGACTATGGCTACACCTTC
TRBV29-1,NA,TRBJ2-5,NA,CSFSGEVGETQYF,TGCAGCTTTTCTGGGGAGGTCGGGGAGACCCAGTACTTC
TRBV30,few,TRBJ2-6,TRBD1,CAWGGQEISGANGLTF,TGTGCCTGGGGAGGACAGGAGATCTCTGGGGCCAACGGCCTGACTTTC
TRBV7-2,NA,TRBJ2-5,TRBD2,CASSLTSGSRETQYF,TGTGCCAGCAGCCTGACTAGCGGGAGCCGAGAGACCCAGTACTTC
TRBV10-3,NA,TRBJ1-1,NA,CAISESTGTSEAFF,TGTGCCATCAGTGAGTCGACGGGGACATCCGAAGCTTTCTTT
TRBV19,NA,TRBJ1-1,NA,CASSIQGTKAEAFF,TGTGCCAGTAGTATTCAGGGGACGAAGGCTGAAGCTTTCTTT
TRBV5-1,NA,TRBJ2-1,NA,CASSHEGGGGNEQFF,TGCGCCAGCAGCCATGAAGGGGGCGGAGGGAATGAGCAGTTCTTC
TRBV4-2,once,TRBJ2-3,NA,CASSPEIGTDTQYF,TGTGCCAGCAGCCCGGAGATTGGCACAGATACGCAGTATTTT
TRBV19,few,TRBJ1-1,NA,CASSIKLRTEAFF,TGTGCCAGTAGTATCAAACTGCGCACTGAAGCTTTCTTT
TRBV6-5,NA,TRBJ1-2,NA,CASSYGGNYGYTF,TGTGCCAGCAGTTACGGCGGTAACTATGGCTACACCTTC
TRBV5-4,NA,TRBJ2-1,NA,CASSLALPAVDNEQFF,TGTGCCAGCAGCTTGGCCTTACCAGCGGTCGACAATGAGCAGTTCTTC
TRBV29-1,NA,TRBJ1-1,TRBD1,CSVLGTGVRDTEAFF,TGCAGCGTTTTAGGGACAGGGGTCCGGGACACTGAAGCTTTCTTT
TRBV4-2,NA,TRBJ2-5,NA,CASSQDLQSGRETQYF,TGTGCCAGCAGCCAAGATCTGCAGTCAGGGCGGGAGACCCAGTACTTC
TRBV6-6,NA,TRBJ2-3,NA,CASSPRASASTDTQYF,TGTGCCAGCAGCCCCCGGGCTAGCGCTAGCACAGATACGCAGTATTTT
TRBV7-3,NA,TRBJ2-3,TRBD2,CASSSGLHTDTQYF,TGTGCCAGCAGCTCGGGACTACACACAGATACGCAGTATTTT
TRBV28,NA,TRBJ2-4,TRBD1,CASREPGTGIFGKNIQYF,TGTGCCAGCAGAGAACCCGGGACAGGGATATTCGGCAAAAACATTCAGTACTTC
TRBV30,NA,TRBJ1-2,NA,CAWRPFGSPRGYTF,TGTGCCTGGCGTCCGTTCGGGAGTCCTAGGGGCTACACCTTC
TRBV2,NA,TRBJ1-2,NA,CASSESRRGRGYTF,TGTGCCAGCAGTGAGTCCCGCAGGGGCCGTGGCTACACCTTC
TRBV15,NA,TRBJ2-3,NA,CATSRVDWGPDTQYF,TGTGCCACCAGCAGGGTAGATTGGGGCCCAGATACGCAGTATTTT
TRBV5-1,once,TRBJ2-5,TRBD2,CASSFTSGGLETQYF,TGCGCCAGCAGCTTCACTAGCGGAGGCTTGGAGACCCAGTACTTC
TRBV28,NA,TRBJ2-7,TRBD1,CASTLPGQPYEQYF,TGTGCCAGCACCCTCCCGGGACAGCCCTACGAGCAGTACTTC
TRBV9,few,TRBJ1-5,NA,CASSVGGQGNQPQHF,TGTGCCAGCAGCGTAGGGGGCCAAGGCAATCAGCCCCAGCATTTT
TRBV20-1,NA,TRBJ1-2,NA,CSARDDYGYTF,TGCAGTGCGCGGGATGACTATGGCTACACCTTC
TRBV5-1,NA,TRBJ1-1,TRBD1,CASSLGTGFLRTEAFF,TGCGCCAGCAGCTTAGGGACAGGGTTTCTGCGAACTGAAGCTTTCTTT
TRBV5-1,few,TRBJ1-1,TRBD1,CASSYADRVTEAFF,TGCGCCAGCAGCTACGCCGACAGGGTCACTGAAGCTTTCTTT
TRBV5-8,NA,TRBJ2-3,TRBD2,CASSQAGADTQYF,TGTGCCAGCAGCCAAGCGGGGGCGGATACGCAGTATTTT
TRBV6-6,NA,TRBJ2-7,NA,CASSTTLYEQYF,TGTGCCAGCAGTACGACTCTCTACGAGCAGTACTTC